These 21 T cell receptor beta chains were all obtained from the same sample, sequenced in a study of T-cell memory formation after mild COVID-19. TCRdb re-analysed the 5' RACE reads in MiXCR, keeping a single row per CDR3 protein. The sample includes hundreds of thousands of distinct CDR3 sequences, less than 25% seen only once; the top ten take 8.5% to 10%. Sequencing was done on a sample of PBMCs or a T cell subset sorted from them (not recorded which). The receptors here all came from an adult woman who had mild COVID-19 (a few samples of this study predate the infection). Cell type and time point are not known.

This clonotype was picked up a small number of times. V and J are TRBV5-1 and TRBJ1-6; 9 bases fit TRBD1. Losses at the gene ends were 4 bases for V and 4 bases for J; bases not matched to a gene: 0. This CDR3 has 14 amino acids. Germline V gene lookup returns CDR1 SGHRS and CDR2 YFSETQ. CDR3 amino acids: CASSGQGYNSPLHF. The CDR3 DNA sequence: TGCGCCAGCAGCGGACAGGGGTATAATTCACCCCTCCACTTT. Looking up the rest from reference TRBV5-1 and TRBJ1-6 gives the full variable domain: KAGVTQTPRYLIKTRGQQVTLSCSPISGHRSVSWYQQTPGQGLQFLFEYFSETQRNKGNFPGRFSGRQFSNSRSEMNVSTLELGDSALYLCASSGQGYNSPLHFGNGTRLTVT.

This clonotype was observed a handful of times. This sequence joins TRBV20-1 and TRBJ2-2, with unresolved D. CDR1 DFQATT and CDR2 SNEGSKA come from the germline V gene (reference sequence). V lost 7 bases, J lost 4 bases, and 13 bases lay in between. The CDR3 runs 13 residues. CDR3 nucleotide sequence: TGCAGTGGGGCCCCCCGGGCCACCGGGGAGCTGTTTTTT. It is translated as CSGAPRATGELFF.

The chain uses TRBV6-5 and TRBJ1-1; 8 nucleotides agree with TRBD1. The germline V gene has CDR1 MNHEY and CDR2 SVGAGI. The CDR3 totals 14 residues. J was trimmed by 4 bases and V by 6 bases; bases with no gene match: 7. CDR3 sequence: CASRPSDRGTEAFF. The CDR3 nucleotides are TGTGCCAGCAGGCCGTCCGACAGGGGCACTGAAGCTTTCTTT.

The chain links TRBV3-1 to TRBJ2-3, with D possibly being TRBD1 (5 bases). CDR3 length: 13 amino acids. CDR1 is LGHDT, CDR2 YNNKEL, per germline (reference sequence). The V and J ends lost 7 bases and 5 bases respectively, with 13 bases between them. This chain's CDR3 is CASNLRGQDTQYF. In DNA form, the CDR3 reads TGTGCCAGCAATTTAAGGGGCCAAGATACGCAGTATTTT.

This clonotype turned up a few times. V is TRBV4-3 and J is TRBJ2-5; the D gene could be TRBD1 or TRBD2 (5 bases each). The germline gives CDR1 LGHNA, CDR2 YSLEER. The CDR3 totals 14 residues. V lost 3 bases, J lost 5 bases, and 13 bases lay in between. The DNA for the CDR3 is TGCGCCAGCAGCCAGAGGTGGGGGACCGAGACCCAGTACTTC. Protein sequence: CASSQRWGTETQYF.

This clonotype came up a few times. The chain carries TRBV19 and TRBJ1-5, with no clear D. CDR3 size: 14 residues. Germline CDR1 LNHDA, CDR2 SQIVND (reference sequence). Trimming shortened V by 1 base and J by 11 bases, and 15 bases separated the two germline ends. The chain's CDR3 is CASSIVGFIWSQHF. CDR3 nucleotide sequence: TGTGCCAGTAGTATAGTCGGGTTTATTTGGTCCCAGCATTTT.

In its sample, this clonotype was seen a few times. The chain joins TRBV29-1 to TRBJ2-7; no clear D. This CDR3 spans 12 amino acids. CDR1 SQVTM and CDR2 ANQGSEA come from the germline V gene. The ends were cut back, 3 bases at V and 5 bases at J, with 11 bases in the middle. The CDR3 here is CSVDFGSHEQYF. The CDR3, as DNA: TGCAGCGTTGACTTTGGGTCCCACGAGCAGTACTTC.

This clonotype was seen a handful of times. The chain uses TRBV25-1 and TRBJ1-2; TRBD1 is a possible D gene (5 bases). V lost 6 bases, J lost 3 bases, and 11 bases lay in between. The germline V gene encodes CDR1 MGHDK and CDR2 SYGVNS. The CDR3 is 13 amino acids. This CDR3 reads CASRQGTDYGYTF. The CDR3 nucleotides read TGTGCCAGCAGACAAGGGACGGACTATGGCTACACCTTC.

The CDR3 DNA reads TGTGCCAGCAGCTTCACAGGGGGCTACGAGCAGTACTTC. This sequence encodes CASSFTGGYEQYF. The V and J genes are TRBV6-6 and TRBJ2-7; TRBD1 matches 8 bases. CDR3 size: 13 residues. After removal of 6 bases from V and 3 bases from J, the junction contained 4 bases not matched to a gene. The germline V gene encodes CDR1 MNHNY and CDR2 SVGAGI (reference sequence).

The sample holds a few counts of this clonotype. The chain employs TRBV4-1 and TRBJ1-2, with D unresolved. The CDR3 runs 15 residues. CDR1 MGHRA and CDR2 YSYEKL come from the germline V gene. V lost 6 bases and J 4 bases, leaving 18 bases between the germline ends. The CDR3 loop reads CASSPEVGRGYGYTF. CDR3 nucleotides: TGCGCCAGCAGTCCTGAGGTTGGGCGGGGCTATGGCTACACCTTC.

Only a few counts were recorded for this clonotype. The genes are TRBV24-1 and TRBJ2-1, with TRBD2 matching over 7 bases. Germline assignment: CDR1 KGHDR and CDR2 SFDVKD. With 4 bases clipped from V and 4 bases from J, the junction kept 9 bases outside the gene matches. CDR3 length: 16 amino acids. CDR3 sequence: CATSDFSSGRYNEQFF. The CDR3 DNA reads TGTGCCACCAGTGACTTTTCTAGCGGTAGATACAATGAGCAGTTCTTC.

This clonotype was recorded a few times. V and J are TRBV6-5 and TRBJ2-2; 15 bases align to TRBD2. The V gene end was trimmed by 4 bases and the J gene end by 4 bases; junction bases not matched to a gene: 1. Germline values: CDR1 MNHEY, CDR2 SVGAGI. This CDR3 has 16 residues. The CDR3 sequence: CASSLGLAGGTGELFF. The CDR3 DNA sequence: TGTGCCAGCAGTTTGGGACTAGCGGGAGGCACCGGGGAGCTGTTTTTT.

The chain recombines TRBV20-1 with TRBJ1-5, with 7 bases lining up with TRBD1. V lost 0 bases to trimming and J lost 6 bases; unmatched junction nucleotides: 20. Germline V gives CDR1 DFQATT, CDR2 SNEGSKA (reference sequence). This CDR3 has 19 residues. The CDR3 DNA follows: TGCAGTGCTAGAGATATATCGAGTACAGGGGCAGTCTTTCGTCAGCCCCAGCATTTT. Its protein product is CSARDISSTGAVFRQPQHF.

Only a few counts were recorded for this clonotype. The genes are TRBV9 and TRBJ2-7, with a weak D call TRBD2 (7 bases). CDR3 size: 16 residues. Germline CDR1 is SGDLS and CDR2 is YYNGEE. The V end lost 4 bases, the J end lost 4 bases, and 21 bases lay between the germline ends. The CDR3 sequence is CASSSPLGGGRYEQYF. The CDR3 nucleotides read TGTGCCAGCAGCTCCCCTTTGGGGGGGGGCCGTTACGAGCAGTACTTC.

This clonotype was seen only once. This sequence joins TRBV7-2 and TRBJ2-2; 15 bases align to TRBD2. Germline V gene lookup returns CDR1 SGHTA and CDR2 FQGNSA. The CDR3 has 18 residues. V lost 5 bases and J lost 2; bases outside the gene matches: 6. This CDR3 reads CASSRGLAGGLNTGELFF. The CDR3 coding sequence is TGTGCCAGCAGCCGGGGACTAGCGGGAGGCCTTAACACCGGGGAGCTGTTTTTT. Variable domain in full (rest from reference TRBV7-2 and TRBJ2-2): GAGVSQSPSNKVTEKGKDVELRCDPISGHTALYWYRQSLGQGLEFLIYFQGNSAPDKSGLPSDRFSAERTGGSVSTLTIQRTQQEDSAVYLCASSRGLAGGLNTGELFFGEGSRLTVL.

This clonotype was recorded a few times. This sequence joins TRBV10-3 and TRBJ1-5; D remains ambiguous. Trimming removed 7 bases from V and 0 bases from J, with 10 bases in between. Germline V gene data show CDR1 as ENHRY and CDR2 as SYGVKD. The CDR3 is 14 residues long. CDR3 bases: TGTGCCATCAAAGCGGTCGGTAGCAATCAGCCCCAGCATTTT. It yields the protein CAIKAVGSNQPQHF.

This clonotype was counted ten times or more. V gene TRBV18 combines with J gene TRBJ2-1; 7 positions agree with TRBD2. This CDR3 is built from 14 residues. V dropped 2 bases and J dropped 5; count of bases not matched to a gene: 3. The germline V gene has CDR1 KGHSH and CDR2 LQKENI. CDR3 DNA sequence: TGTGCCAGCTCACCAGGGCTAGCGGACAATGAGCAGTTCTTC. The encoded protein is CASSPGLADNEQFF. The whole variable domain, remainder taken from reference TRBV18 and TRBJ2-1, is NAGVMQNPRHLVRRRGQEARLRCSPMKGHSHVYWYRQLPEEGLKFMVYLQKENIIDESGMPKERFSAEFPKEGPSILRIQQVVRGDSAAYFCASSPGLADNEQFFGPGTRLTVL.

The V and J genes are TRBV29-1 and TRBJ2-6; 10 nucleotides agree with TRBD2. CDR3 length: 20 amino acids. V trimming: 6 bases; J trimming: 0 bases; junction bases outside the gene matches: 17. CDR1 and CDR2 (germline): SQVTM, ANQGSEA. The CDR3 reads CSVTGTSDTQGPSGANVLTF. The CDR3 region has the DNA TGCAGCGTGACCGGGACTAGCGATACCCAGGGGCCCTCTGGGGCCAACGTCCTGACTTTC.

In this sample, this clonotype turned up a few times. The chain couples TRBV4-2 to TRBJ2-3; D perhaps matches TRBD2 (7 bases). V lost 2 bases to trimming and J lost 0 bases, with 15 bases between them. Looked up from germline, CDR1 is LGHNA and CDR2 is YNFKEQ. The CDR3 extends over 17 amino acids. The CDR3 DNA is TGTGCCAGCAGCCAACGGCAAGGCGGGGGCAGCACAGATACGCAGTATTTT. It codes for CASSQRQGGGSTDTQYF.

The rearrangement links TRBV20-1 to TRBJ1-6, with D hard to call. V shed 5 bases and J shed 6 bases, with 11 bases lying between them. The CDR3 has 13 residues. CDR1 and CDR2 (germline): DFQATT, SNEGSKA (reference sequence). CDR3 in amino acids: CSASDGRNSPLHF. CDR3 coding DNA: TGCAGTGCTTCGGACGGACGTAATTCACCCCTCCACTTT.

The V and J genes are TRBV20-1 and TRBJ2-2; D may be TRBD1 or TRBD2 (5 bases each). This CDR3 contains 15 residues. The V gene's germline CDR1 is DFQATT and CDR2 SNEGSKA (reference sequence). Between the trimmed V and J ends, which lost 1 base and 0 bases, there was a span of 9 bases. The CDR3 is CSARAGTANTGELFF. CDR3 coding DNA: TGCAGTGCTAGAGCTGGGACGGCGAACACCGGGGAGCTGTTTTTT.